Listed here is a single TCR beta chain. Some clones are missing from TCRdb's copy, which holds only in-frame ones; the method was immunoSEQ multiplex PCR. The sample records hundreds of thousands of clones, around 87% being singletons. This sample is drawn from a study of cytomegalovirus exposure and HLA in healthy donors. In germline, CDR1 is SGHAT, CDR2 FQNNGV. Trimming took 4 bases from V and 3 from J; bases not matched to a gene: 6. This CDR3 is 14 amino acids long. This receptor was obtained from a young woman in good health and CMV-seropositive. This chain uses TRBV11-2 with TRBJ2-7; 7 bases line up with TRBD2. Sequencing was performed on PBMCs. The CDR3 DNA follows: TGTGCCAGCAGCTGGGCAGCGGGGAACTACGAGCAGTACTTC. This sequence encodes CASSWAAGNYEQYF.